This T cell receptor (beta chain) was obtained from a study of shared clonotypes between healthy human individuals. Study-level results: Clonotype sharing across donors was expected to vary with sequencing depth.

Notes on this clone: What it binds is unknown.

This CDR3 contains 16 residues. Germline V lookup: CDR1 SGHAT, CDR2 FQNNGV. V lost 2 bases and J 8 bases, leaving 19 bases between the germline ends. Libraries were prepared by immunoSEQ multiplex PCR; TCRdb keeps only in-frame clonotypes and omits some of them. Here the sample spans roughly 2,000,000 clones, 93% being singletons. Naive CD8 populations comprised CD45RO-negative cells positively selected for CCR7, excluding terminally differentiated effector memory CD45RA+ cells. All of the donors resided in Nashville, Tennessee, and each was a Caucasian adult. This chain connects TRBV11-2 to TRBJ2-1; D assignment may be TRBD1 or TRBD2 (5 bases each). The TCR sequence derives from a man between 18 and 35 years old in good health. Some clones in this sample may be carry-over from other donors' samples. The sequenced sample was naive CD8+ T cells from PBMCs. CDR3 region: CASSLRRAWGWDEQFF. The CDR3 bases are TGTGCCAGCAGCTTAAGAAGGGCCTGGGGGTGGGATGAGCAGTTCTTC.